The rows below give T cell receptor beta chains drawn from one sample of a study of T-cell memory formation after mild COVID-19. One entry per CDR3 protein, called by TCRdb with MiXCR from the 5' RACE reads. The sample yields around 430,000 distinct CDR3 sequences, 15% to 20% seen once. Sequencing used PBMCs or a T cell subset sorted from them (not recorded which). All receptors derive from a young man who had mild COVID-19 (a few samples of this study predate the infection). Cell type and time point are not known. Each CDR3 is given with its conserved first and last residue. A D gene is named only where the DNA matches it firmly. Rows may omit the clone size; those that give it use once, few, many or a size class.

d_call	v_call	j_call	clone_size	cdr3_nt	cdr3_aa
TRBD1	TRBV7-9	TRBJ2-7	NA	TGTGCCAGCAGCTTAGGGACAGGGGACCTCGACGAGCAGTACTTC	CASSLGTGDLDEQYF
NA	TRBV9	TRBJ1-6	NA	TGTGCCAGCAGCGTAGCTGGGGCTGATTCACCCCTCCACTTT	CASSVAGADSPLHF
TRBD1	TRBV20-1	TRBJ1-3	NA	TGCAGTGCTAGGAAGCGGGACAGCTCTGGAAACACCATATATTTT	CSARKRDSSGNTIYF
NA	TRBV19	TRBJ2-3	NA	TGTGCCAGTAGTATAGGGTACAACACAGATACGCAGTATTTT	CASSIGYNTDTQYF
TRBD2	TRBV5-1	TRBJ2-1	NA	TGCGCCAGCAGCACCCGACTAGCGGGCAATGAGCAGTTCTTC	CASSTRLAGNEQFF
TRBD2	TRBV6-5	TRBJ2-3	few	TGTGCCAGCAGTTACGGGACTAGCGGCACAGATACGCAGTATTTT	CASSYGTSGTDTQYF
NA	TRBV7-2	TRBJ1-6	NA	TGTGCCAGCAGCTTAGGGGGTAGGTGGCCCCTCCACTTT	CASSLGGRWPLHF
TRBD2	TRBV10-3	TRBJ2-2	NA	TGTGCCATTTCTAGCGGGGGGGCCGCCGGGGAGCTGTTTTTT	CAISSGGAAGELFF
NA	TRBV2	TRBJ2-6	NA	TGTGCCAGCAGCCTATTGGGGGGAACTGGGGCCAACGTCCTGACTTTC	CASSLLGGTGANVLTF
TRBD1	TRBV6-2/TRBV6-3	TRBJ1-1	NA	TGTGCCAGCAGCCTCTATCAACCCGACAGGGGGAGAACTGAAGCTTTCTTT	CASSLYQPDRGRTEAFF
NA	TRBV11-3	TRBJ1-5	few	TGTGCCCCGCAGGGGATAGATCAGCCCCAGCATTTT	CAPQGIDQPQHF
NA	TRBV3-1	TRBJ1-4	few	TGTGCCAGCAGCCGATTGAAGGGGACTAATGAAAAACTGTTTTTT	CASSRLKGTNEKLFF
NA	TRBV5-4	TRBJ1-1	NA	TGTGCCAGCAGCTTGGATGGGGGGGTTCCGAACACTGAAGCTTTCTTT	CASSLDGGVPNTEAFF
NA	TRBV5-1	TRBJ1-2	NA	TGCGCCAGCAGCTTGTATCCCGACCGATTCTATGGCTACACCTTC	CASSLYPDRFYGYTF
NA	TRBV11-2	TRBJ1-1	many	TGTGCCAGCAGCTTCGGACAGTACTACACTGAAGCTTTCTTT	CASSFGQYYTEAFF
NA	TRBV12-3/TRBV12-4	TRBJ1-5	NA	TGTGCCAGCACCCCGGTTTGGGTCATTGGGAATCAGCCCCAGCATTTT	CASTPVWVIGNQPQHF
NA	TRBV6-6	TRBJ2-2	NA	TGTGCCAGCAGCCCCCCCCCGGGACCTCCCACCGGGGAGCTGTTTTTT	CASSPPPGPPTGELFF
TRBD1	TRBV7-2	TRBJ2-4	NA	TGTGCCAGCAGCTTGGACAGGGGTCACATTCAGTACTTC	CASSLDRGHIQYF
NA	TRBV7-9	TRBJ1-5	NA	TGTGCCAGCAGCGTAGAATATGGGCCCCTGGAGACCCAGCATTTT	CASSVEYGPLETQHF
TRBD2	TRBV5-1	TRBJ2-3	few	TGCGCCAGCAGCTTTATATCTAGCGGGGGGATTGAAGATACGCAGTATTTT	CASSFISSGGIEDTQYF